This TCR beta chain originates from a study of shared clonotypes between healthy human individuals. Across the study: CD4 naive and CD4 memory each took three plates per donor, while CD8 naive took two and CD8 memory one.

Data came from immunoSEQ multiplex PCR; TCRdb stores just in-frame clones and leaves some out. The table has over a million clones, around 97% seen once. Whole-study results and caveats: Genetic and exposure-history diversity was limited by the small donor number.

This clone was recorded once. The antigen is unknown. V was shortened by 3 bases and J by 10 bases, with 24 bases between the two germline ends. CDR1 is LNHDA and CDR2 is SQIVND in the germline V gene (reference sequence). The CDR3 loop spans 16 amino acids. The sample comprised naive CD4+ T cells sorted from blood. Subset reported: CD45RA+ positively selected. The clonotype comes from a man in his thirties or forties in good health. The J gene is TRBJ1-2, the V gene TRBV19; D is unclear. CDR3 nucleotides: TGTGCCAGTAGTATCCAGTCAAGGACCCCAGAAGCAGACTACACCTTC. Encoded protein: CASSIQSRTPEADYTF.